This TCR beta chain was recovered during a study of T cell responses to AZD1222 COVID-19 vaccine. Repertoires were generated with immunoSEQ multiplex PCR, while TCRdb's copy carries only in-frame clones and drops some. The table has about 81,000 clones, about 91% seen once. The CDR3 sequence is 15 residues long. CDR1 SQVTM and CDR2 ANQGSEA come from the germline V gene. The junction had 11 bases not matched to a gene; V was cut back by 6 bases and J by 2 bases. Findings of the study overall: White British people made up most donors, females outnumbered males, and clonal diversity was possibly underestimated. Researchers report vaccine-associated CD4 TCRs spanning spike, with dominance at 160-218 and 743-854. Scientists sampled the repertoires only once the peak T cell response had passed.

Points on this clone: Its antigen is unidentified.

This sequence originates from an adult who received the AZD1222 COVID-19 vaccine. Sample: peripheral blood, taken 28 days after the second AZD1222 dose. This rearrangement joins TRBV29-1 to TRBJ2-3; TRBD2 agrees at 7 bases. CDR3 DNA: TGCAGCGTCGAGGGGTGGGAGGGGTTCACAGATACGCAGTATTTT. This sequence encodes CSVEGWEGFTDTQYF.